Below are 11 T cell receptor beta chains sequenced from a single sample in a study of blood T cell repertoires in COVID-19. TCRdb's table, derived via immunoSEQ multiplex PCR, lists solely in-frame clones and lacks some. The sample holds around 24,000 clones; 90% are singletons and the top ten take approximately 10%. The specimen was peripheral blood. These receptors were taken from a man aged 70-80 years with acute or convalescent COVID-19.

V usage is TRBV9 and J usage is TRBJ2-7; perhaps TRBD1 as D (6 bases). CDR1 is SGDLS, CDR2 YYNGEE, per germline. The CDR3 is 14 amino acids. The V end was cut by 0 bases, the J end by 2 bases, with 9 bases between. The CDR3: CASSVGDTPYEQYF. CDR3 DNA sequence: TGTGCCAGCAGCGTAGGGGACACCCCCTACGAGCAGTACTTC.

The chain joins TRBV5-1 to TRBJ2-2, with D possibly matching TRBD2 (6 bases). With 0 bases removed from V and 4 bases from J, the gap between germline ends came to 13 bases. The CDR3 has 16 amino acids. CDR1 SGHRS and CDR2 YFSETQ come from the germline V gene. CDR3 nucleotides: TGCGCCAGCAGCTTGGCCGGGACTTCGTTCACCGGGGAGCTGTTTTTT. It translates to CASSLAGTSFTGELFF.

J is TRBJ2-3 and V is TRBV5-1, with TRBD1 identical over 7 bases. V trimming: 0 bases; J trimming: 9 bases; junction bases outside the gene matches: 1. This CDR3 contains 12 residues. In germline, CDR1 is SGHRS, CDR2 YFSETQ. CDR3 sequence reads: CASSLEQGTQYF. As DNA, the CDR3 is TGCGCCAGCAGCTTGGAACAGGGGACGCAGTATTTT.

The chain couples TRBV6-4 to TRBJ2-1, with 11 bases aligning to TRBD2. CDR3 size: 20 residues. Germline V gives CDR1 MRHNA, CDR2 SNTAGT. Trimming took 2 bases from V and 0 from J; bases not matched to a gene: 12. Here the CDR3 DNA reads TGTGCCAGCAGTGACCCCGTGACTAGCGGGGTCGAACGCTCCTACAATGAGCAGTTCTTC. Its translation: CASSDPVTSGVERSYNEQFF.

V is TRBV4-2 and J is TRBJ1-5; a weak D match, TRBD1 (5 bases). Trimming took 0 bases from V and 6 from J, leaving 12 bases between them. The length of the CDR3 is 15 residues. Germline V gene lookup returns CDR1 LGHNA and CDR2 YNFKEQ. The DNA of the CDR3 is TGTGCCAGCAGCCAAGAAGCCAGGGTCAGTCAGCCCCAGCATTTT. This translates into CASSQEARVSQPQHF.

The chain has TRBV5-1 and TRBJ2-3; TRBD1 aligns across 10 bases. Germline assignment: CDR1 SGHRS and CDR2 YFSETQ. The CDR3 totals 16 residues. V lost 0 bases to trimming and J lost 1 base; unmatched junction nucleotides: 2. The CDR3 region has the DNA TGCGCCAGCAGCTTGGGGGACAGGGGAGGCACAGATACGCAGTATTTT. It translates to CASSLGDRGGTDTQYF.

The chain combines TRBV10-1 with TRBJ2-4, with 8 bases fitting TRBD1. This CDR3 has 15 amino acids. J lost 5 bases, V lost 6 bases, and 9 bases had no gene match. Germline loops: CDR1 WNHNN, CDR2 SYGVQD (reference sequence). The CDR3 region has the DNA TGCGCCAGCAGAATAGGACAGGGTCGTCAAAACATTCAGTACTTC. Its translation: CASRIGQGRQNIQYF.

The CDR3 spells CASSLDWTGGGVDTQYF. DNA for the CDR3: TGTGCCAGCAGTTTGGATTGGACAGGGGGCGGTGTAGATACGCAGTATTTT. The gene calls are TRBV28 and TRBJ2-3; 11 nucleotides align to TRBD1. Germline CDR1 and CDR2: MDHEN and SYDVKM. V trimming: 3 bases; J trimming: 5 bases; junction bases outside the gene matches: 10. This CDR3 contains 17 residues.

This chain joins TRBV11-2 and TRBJ2-7, with 12 bases fitting TRBD2. Germline V gives CDR1 SGHAT, CDR2 FQNNGV. CDR3 length equals 16 residues. With V trimmed by 0 bases and J by 11 bases, 11 bases remained unmatched. The CDR3 DNA reads as TGTGCCAGCAGCTTAGAACCGGGACTAGCGGGTGGTAGCGAGTACTTC. Its translation is CASSLEPGLAGGSEYF. Full variable domain (missing parts from reference TRBV11-2 and TRBJ2-7): EAGVAQSPRYKIIEKRQSVAFWCNPISGHATLYWYQQILGQGPKLLIQFQNNGVVDDSQLPKDRFSAERLKGVDSTLKIQPAKLEDSAVYLCASSLEPGLAGGSEYFGPGTRLTVT.

The chain has TRBV11-3 and TRBJ1-1, with a tentative D call TRBD1 (5 bases). Germline loops: CDR1 SGHNT, CDR2 YENEEA. CDR3 length: 13 amino acids. Trimming removed 5 bases at V and 1 base at J, with 8 bases between. CDR3 nucleotide sequence: TGTGCCAGCAGCCGACAGAGGAACACTGAAGCTTTCTTT. Protein: CASSRQRNTEAFF.

V usage is TRBV7-9 and J usage is TRBJ1-1, with a tentative D call TRBD1 (6 bases). The CDR3 sequence is 13 residues long. V lost 1 base to trimming and J lost 8 bases, with 11 bases between them. Looked up from germline, CDR1 is SEHNR and CDR2 is FQNEAQ (reference sequence). This CDR3 reads CASSLVPGTEAFF. CDR3 nucleotide sequence: TGTGCCAGCAGCTTAGTGCCCGGGACAGAAGCTTTCTTT.